These 17 T cell receptor beta chains came from one sample sequenced in a study of T cell repertoires in cytomegalovirus infection. These receptors lack a known antigen. One entry per CDR3 protein, called by TCRdb with MiXCR from the reads. Seen here are about 700,000 distinct CDR3 sequences, roughly a third observed once, and the top ten hold over 15%. Here the sequenced sample was cultured PBMCs, taken from culture after CMV antigen stimulation. The receptors stem from a human donor in good health (CMV status not recorded). Some clones in this sample may be carry-over from other donors' samples.

This chain links TRBV14 with TRBJ1-2; D not certain. The CDR3 has 15 amino acids. The germline gives CDR1 SGHDN, CDR2 FVKESK. Between the trimmed V and J ends, which lost 0 bases and 4 bases, there was a span of 12 bases. CDR3 sequence: CASSQDNSRTYGYTF. CDR3 bases: TGTGCCAGCAGCCAAGATAATTCCAGGACCTATGGCTACACCTTC.

This clonotype has a handful of counts. The chain carries TRBV6-6 and TRBJ2-1; D ambiguous. Trimming took 7 bases from V and 7 from J, leaving 14 bases between them. This CDR3 is 13 amino acids long. CDR1 is MNHNY, CDR2 SVGAGI, per germline (reference sequence). CDR3 sequence reads: CASNPASFNEQFF. The CDR3 nucleotides read TGTGCCAGCAACCCGGCTAGTTTTAATGAGCAGTTCTTC.

This chain joins TRBV5-1 and TRBJ2-3, with D perhaps matching TRBD1 or TRBD2 (6 bases each). Per the germline V gene, CDR1 is SGHRS and CDR2 is YFSETQ. The V gene lost 4 bases and the J gene lost 3 bases, with 15 bases spanning the gap. The CDR3 consists of 15 residues. CDR3 sequence: CASSKTQGRTDTQYF. Here the CDR3 DNA reads TGCGCCAGCAGCAAGACCCAGGGGAGGACAGATACGCAGTATTTT.

The gene calls are TRBV12-3 or TRBV12-4 and TRBJ2-1; the match to TRBD1 covers 7 bases. The CDR3 extends over 15 amino acids. V shed 7 bases, J shed 6 bases, and the junction held 12 bases outside the gene matches. CDR3 in DNA: TGTGCCAGCACCCCGCCGGGGACAGTCCTCAATGAGCAGTTCTTC. It specifies CASTPPGTVLNEQFF.

The chain uses TRBV7-2 and TRBJ1-6; no firm D call. Germline CDR1 and CDR2: SGHTA and FQGNSA. This CDR3 is built from 16 residues. V lost 0 bases, J lost 6 bases, and 12 bases lay in between. CDR3 nucleotides: TGTGCCAGCAGCTTAGCAGGGTCCGGTTCTAATTCACCCCTCCACTTT. This encodes CASSLAGSGSNSPLHF.

The chain carries TRBV12-3 or TRBV12-4 and TRBJ2-3, with TRBD1 as a possible D gene (6 bases). Trimming shortened V by 9 bases and J by 4 bases, and 14 bases separated the two germline ends. CDR3 length: 13 amino acids. CDR3 bases: TGTGCCAGTTGCATTAAGGGGGCAGATACGCAGTATTTT. Protein: CASCIKGADTQYF.

This clonotype has a handful of counts. The chain uses TRBV7-9 and TRBJ1-1; the D is unclear. This CDR3 contains 18 residues. CDR1 is SEHNR and CDR2 is FQNEAQ in the germline V gene (reference sequence). V lost 1 base, J lost 0 bases, and 18 bases lay in between. CDR3 coding DNA: TGTGCCAGCAGCTTAGGCCGGGGAGGGTATGACGTGAACACTGAAGCTTTCTTT. Translated, it gives CASSLGRGGYDVNTEAFF. Full variable domain (remainder filled in from reference TRBV7-9 and TRBJ1-1): DTGVSQNPRHKITKRGQNVTFRCDPISEHNRLYWYRQTLGQGPEFLTYFQNEAQLEKSRLLSDRFSAERPKGSFSTLEIQRTEQGDSAMYLCASSLGRGGYDVNTEAFFGQGTRLTVV.

The chain has TRBV11-1 and TRBJ1-1; D call uncertain. The CDR3 runs 12 residues. Per germline, CDR1 SGHAT and CDR2 FQDESV (reference sequence). Trimming pared 3 bases from V and 8 bases from J, leaving 10 bases between. The CDR3 spells CASSFGPGEAFF. The CDR3 bases are TGTGCCAGCAGCTTCGGCCCCGGGGAAGCTTTCTTT.

This clonotype has a handful of counts. CDR3 sequence (DNA): TGTGCCAGCAGTGCGGGACTAGTAATGGGGAATGAGCAGTTCTTC. It yields the protein CASSAGLVMGNEQFF. V gene TRBV12-3 or TRBV12-4 combines with J gene TRBJ2-1; 8 bases align to TRBD2. The length of the CDR3 is 15 residues. Trimming cost V 5 bases and J 7 bases; bases outside gene matches: 10.

V is TRBV10-3 and J is TRBJ2-2; D is uncertain. The CDR3 sequence is 14 residues long. Germline-derived CDR1 and CDR2 are ENHRY and SYGVKD. V was clipped by 0 bases and J by 3 bases, with 5 bases between them. In DNA form, the CDR3 reads TGTGCCATCAGTGAGTCGCCAGACACCGGGGAGCTGTTTTTT. This translates into CAISESPDTGELFF.

V gene TRBV18 combines with J gene TRBJ1-4; maybe TRBD1 (5 bases). Trimming stripped 2 bases from V and 7 bases from J, with 17 bases between. The germline V gene encodes CDR1 KGHSH and CDR2 LQKENI. This CDR3 contains 16 residues. The chain's CDR3 is CASSPKGSREVEKLFF. CDR3 coding DNA: TGTGCCAGCTCACCAAAGGGGAGCAGGGAAGTTGAAAAACTGTTTTTT.

This clonotype was detected only a few times. This chain links TRBV7-9 with TRBJ2-3, with a weak D call TRBD1 (6 bases). Germline CDR1 SEHNR, CDR2 FQNEAQ (reference sequence). The CDR3 consists of 14 residues. V was cut by 5 bases and J by 3 bases, with 12 bases left in between. CDR3 sequence (DNA): TGTGCCAGCAGCATAACGCAGGGGACAGATACGCAGTATTTT. Its protein product is CASSITQGTDTQYF.

The rearrangement links TRBV4-3 to TRBJ2-3; tentatively, D is TRBD1 or TRBD2 (5 bases each). This CDR3 spans 14 amino acids. With 7 bases removed from V and 2 bases from J, the gap between germline ends came to 13 bases. Germline CDR1 and CDR2: LGHNA and YSLEER. This CDR3 reads CASKVDGTTDTQYF. For the CDR3, the DNA is TGCGCCAGCAAAGTTGACGGGACCACAGATACGCAGTATTTT.

This sequence joins TRBV28 and TRBJ2-5; 12 bases are a match to TRBD2. The junction had 9 bases not matched to a gene; V was cut back by 4 bases and J by 3 bases. The germline gives CDR1 MDHEN, CDR2 SYDVKM. This CDR3 comprises 17 residues. In DNA, the CDR3 is TGTGCCAGCAGTTCCGGGACTAGCGGGCCTCTAGAAGAGACCCAGTACTTC. It is translated as CASSSGTSGPLEETQYF.

Here the CDR3 reads CAISLPTSGGGATQYF. CDR3 sequence (DNA): TGTGCCATCAGTCTTCCGACTAGCGGGGGAGGAGCTACGCAGTATTTT. The rearrangement links TRBV10-3 to TRBJ2-3, with TRBD2 identical over 12 bases. The CDR3 covers 16 residues. V was clipped by 5 bases and J by 8 bases; unmatched bases: 11. The V gene's germline CDR1 is ENHRY and CDR2 SYGVKD.

This clonotype occurred a few times. The rearrangement uses TRBV6-1 and TRBJ1-1; the match to TRBD1 covers 8 bases. J was trimmed by 5 bases and V by 5 bases; bases with no gene match: 4. Germline CDR1 and CDR2: MNHNS and SASEGT. The CDR3 spans 13 residues. CDR3 nucleotide sequence: TGTGCCAGCAGTCGCCGGACAGGGACTGAAGCTTTCTTT. It yields the protein CASSRRTGTEAFF.

The chain has TRBV4-3 and TRBJ2-1, with 9 positions matching TRBD2. From germline, CDR1 is LGHNA and CDR2 YSLEER. Trimming at V came to 1 base and at J to 8 bases, leaving 9 bases not matched to a gene. The CDR3 extends over 16 amino acids. DNA for the CDR3: TGCGCCAGCAGCCAAGGGGGACTAGCAGGTTGGGATGAGCAGTTCTTC. It yields the protein CASSQGGLAGWDEQFF.